The clone carrying this T cell receptor beta chain was counted ten times or more. This specimen belongs to a study of spatial heterogeneity in lung cancer. All TCR cDNA molecules were individually tagged with a unique molecular identifier. A single record per CDR3 protein comes from TCRdb applying MiXCR to the 5' RACE reads. The repertoire holds 50,000 to 55,000 distinct CDR3 sequences, with roughly 7% as singletons. Specified time point: sample taken at primary tumor resection. Sequencing was performed on whole RNA extracted from tumor and nontumor lung tissue, or from frozen PBMC, and the material was left unsorted. The cohort: approximately 74 early-stage, untreated non-small cell lung cancer patients. Germline V gene sequence: CDR1 SQVTM, CDR2 ANQGSEA. The CDR3 is 15 amino acids. The V end lost 0 bases, the J end lost 0 bases, and 10 bases lay between the germline ends.

The source is a female donor with early-stage non-small cell lung cancer. The chain couples TRBV29-1 to TRBJ2-3, with D tentatively TRBD2 (6 bases). Sequencing used PBMCs, obtained at surgery. The CDR3 here is CSVEDAGTSTDTQYF. DNA for the CDR3: TGCAGCGTTGAAGATGCGGGGACTAGCACAGATACGCAGTATTTT.